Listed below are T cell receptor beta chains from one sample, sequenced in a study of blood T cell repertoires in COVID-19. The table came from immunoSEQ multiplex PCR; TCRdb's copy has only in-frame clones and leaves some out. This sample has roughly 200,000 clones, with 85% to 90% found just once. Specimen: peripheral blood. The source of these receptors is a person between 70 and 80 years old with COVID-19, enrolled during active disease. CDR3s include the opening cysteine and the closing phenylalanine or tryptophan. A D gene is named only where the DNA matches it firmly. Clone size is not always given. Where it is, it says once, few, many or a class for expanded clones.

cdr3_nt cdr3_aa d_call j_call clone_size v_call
TGTGCCAGCAGTCCAGACAGGGAAAAACGCTACGAGCAGTACTTC CASSPDREKRYEQYF TRBD1 TRBJ2-7 NA TRBV2
TGTGCCAGCAGCCCGGGACTAAACTTGGGCACAGATACGCAGTATTTT CASSPGLNLGTDTQYF TRBD2 TRBJ2-3 NA TRBV5-6
TGCGCCAGCAGCCAAGATGCAGTCGGAGGTGAAGCTTTCTTT CASSQDAVGGEAFF NA TRBJ1-1 few TRBV4-1
TGTGCCAGCAGCTTAGGCGGCGGGAGGGCGAGTGAGCAGTTCTTC CASSLGGGRASEQFF TRBD2 TRBJ2-1 NA TRBV11-3
TGTGCCAGCAGTTTACGGCGCTCTGGGACTAGCGTATACGAGCAGTACTTC CASSLRRSGTSVYEQYF TRBD2 TRBJ2-7 few TRBV27
TGTGCCTGGAGTGTAGGGACTAGCGGACTAAGCTCCTACGAGCAGTACTTC CAWSVGTSGLSSYEQYF TRBD2 TRBJ2-7 NA TRBV30
TGTGCCAGCAGCTTATATGATGGCTACACCTTC CASSLYDGYTF NA TRBJ1-2 NA TRBV7-9
TGCGCCAGCAGCCAAGATCGCACTAGCGGCATGAACACCGGGGAGCTGTTTTTT CASSQDRTSGMNTGELFF TRBD2 TRBJ2-2 few TRBV4-3
TGTGCCAGCAGTGACAACGTCCCCAGGGGGCGAGGCTACACCTTC CASSDNVPRGRGYTF TRBD1 TRBJ1-2 NA TRBV28
TGTGCCAGTACCCGTCGGCAGGGCAGGGCCGGGGAGCTGTTTTTT CASTRRQGRAGELFF NA TRBJ2-2 NA TRBV19
TGTGCCAGCAGCAGCGGACTAGCGGGAAGGAATACGCAGTATTTT CASSSGLAGRNTQYF TRBD2 TRBJ2-3 NA TRBV6-2/TRBV6-3
TGTGCCAGCAGCAAACCCGGGACTAGCGGGAGTTATGGCTACAATGAGCAGTTCTTC CASSKPGTSGSYGYNEQFF TRBD2 TRBJ2-1 NA TRBV5-4
TGTGCCAGTCCACCCCCGGGGGGGTCCTACAATGAGCAGTTCTTC CASPPPGGSYNEQFF TRBD2 TRBJ2-1 few TRBV28
TGTGCCAGCGATAGGGGTTACGAGCAGTACTTC CASDRGYEQYF NA TRBJ2-7 NA TRBV6-5
TGTGCCAGCAGCACACCGAGGCGAGACAGGGGTTCAGGGACCGGGGAGCTGTTTTTT CASSTPRRDRGSGTGELFF NA TRBJ2-2 many TRBV21-1
TGTGCCAGCAGCCTAAACAGGGGTTCACCCCTCCACTTT CASSLNRGSPLHF TRBD1 TRBJ1-6 NA TRBV7-3
TGTGCCAGCAGTTACGGTAGACAGGGTACTGGAAACACCATATATTTT CASSYGRQGTGNTIYF TRBD1 TRBJ1-3 few TRBV6-5
TGTGCCAGCAGCCGTGCCGGGACAACCTACGAGCAGTACTTC CASSRAGTTYEQYF NA TRBJ2-7 NA TRBV7-2
TGTGCCAGCAGTTTACGACAGGGCCTCGAGCAGTTCTTC CASSLRQGLEQFF TRBD1 TRBJ2-1 NA TRBV12-3/TRBV12-4
TGCGCCAGCTCACTAGCGGCCCCCGGGGCGAACACCGGGGAGCTGTTTTTT CASSLAAPGANTGELFF TRBD2 TRBJ2-2 NA TRBV4-3
TGCGCCAGCAGCCACCCTACTCGAAGCGGGAGACACTCCTACGAGCAGTACTTC CASSHPTRSGRHSYEQYF TRBD2 TRBJ2-7 NA TRBV4-1
TGTGCCAGCAAGGGAAGGACAGGGTCCTACGAGCAGTACTTC CASKGRTGSYEQYF TRBD1 TRBJ2-7 few TRBV6-5
TGTGCCATCAGTGAGTCGCGACTATCCTACGAGCAGTACTTC CAISESRLSYEQYF NA TRBJ2-7 NA TRBV10-3
TGTGCCAGCAGTCCCACTAGCGGGGGGGCGCACAATGAGCAGTTCTTC CASSPTSGGAHNEQFF TRBD2 TRBJ2-1 once TRBV28
TGTGCCATCTCTCCCTCTACGGAGTCCCAGTACTTC CAISPSTESQYF NA TRBJ2-5 once TRBV10-3
TGTGCCACCAGTACGAGGACAGGGACCTCCTACGAGCAGTACTTC CATSTRTGTSYEQYF TRBD1 TRBJ2-7 NA TRBV24-1
TGCACGCGGGCTGACCCCTATGGCTACACCTTC CTRADPYGYTF NA TRBJ1-2 NA TRBV20-1
TGTGCCAGCAGCTTGGGAAGGAGGGGCCAAGAGACCCAGTACTTC CASSLGRRGQETQYF NA TRBJ2-5 NA TRBV5-8
TGTGCCAGCAGCCTAGACGGGCCAGGGGGCTTTATACGGGCCGGCTACACCTTC CASSLDGPGGFIRAGYTF TRBD1 TRBJ1-2 NA TRBV7-2